This T cell receptor beta chain originates from a study of early T cells in non-severe SARS-CoV-2 infection. Turning to the study itself: Sequencing targeted bulk RNA from unsorted whole blood, leaving chains unpaired. Findings and caveats of the study: Using VDJdb, the matching emphasized anti-spike CD8 responses while missing private and CD4 specificities.

V shed 1 base and J 1 base; nucleotides not matched to a gene: 1. The CDR3 is 14 residues long. Germline CDR1 MDHEN, CDR2 SYDVKM. Unique molecular identifiers were affixed to single, distinct cDNA molecules. From the 5' RACE reads, TCRdb called clonotypes with MiXCR, one entry per CDR3 protein. This sample has approximately 30,000 distinct CDR3 sequences, with roughly 6.6% found just once. This clonotype came up many times. Its antigen remains unknown. The chain combines TRBV28 with TRBJ2-7, with 7 bases fitting TRBD2. This specimen consisted of whole blood, obtained at baseline. This receptor was obtained from an adult who was a healthcare worker with PCR-confirmed SARS-CoV-2 infection or an uninfected control (not recorded which). CDR3: CASSLYGGSYEQYF. Written as DNA, the CDR3 is TGTGCCAGCAGTTTATACGGGGGGTCCTACGAGCAGTACTTC.